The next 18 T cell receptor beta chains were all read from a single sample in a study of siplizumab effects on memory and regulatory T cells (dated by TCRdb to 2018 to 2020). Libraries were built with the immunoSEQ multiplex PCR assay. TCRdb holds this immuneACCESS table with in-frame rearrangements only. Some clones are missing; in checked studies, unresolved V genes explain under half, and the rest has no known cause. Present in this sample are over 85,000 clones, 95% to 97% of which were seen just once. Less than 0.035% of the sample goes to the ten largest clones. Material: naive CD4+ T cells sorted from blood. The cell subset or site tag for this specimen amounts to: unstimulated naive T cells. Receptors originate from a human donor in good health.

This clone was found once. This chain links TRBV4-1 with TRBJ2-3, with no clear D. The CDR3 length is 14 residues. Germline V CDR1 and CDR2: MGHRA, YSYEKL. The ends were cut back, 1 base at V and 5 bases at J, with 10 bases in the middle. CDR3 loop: CASSQVAGIDTQYF. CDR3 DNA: TGCGCCAGCAGCCAAGTTGCCGGAATAGATACGCAGTATTTT.

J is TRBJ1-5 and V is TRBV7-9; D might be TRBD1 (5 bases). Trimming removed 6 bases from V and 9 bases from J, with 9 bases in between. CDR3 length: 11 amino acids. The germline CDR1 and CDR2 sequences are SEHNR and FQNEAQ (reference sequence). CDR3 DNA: TGTGCCAGCAGTCTGGGGGGGCCCCAGCATTTT. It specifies CASSLGGPQHF.

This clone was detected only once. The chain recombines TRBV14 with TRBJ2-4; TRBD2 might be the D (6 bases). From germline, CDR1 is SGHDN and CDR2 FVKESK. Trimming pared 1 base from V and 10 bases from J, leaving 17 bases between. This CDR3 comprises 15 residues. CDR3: CASSQGRGGSEIQYF. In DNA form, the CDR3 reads TGTGCCAGCAGCCAAGGGAGGGGAGGTTCGGAGATTCAGTACTTC.

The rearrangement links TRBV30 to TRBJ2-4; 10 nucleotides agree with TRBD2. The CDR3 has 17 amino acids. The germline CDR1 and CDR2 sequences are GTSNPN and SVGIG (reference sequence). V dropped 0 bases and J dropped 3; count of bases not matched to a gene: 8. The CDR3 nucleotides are TGTGCCTGGAGTGTAACCCGAACTAGCGGGGACAAAAACATTCAGTACTTC. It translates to CAWSVTRTSGDKNIQYF.

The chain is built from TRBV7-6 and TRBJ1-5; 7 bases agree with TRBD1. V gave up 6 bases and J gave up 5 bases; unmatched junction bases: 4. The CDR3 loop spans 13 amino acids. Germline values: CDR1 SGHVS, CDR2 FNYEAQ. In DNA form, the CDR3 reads TGTGCCAGCAGTGCCGACAGGGATCAGCCCCAGCATTTT. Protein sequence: CASSADRDQPQHF.

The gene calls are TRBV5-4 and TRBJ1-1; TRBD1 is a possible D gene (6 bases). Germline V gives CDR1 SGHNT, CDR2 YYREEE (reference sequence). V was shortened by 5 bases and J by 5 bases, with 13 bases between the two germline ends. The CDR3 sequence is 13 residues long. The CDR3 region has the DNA TGTGCCAGCAGTTCAGGGGATAGGACTGAAGCTTTCTTT. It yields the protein CASSSGDRTEAFF.

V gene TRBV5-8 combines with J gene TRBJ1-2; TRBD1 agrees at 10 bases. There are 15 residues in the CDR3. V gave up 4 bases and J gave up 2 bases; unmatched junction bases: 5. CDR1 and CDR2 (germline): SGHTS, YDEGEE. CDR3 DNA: TGTGCCAGCAGCCCGTGGACAGGGGGAAACTATGGCTACACCTTC. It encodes CASSPWTGGNYGYTF.

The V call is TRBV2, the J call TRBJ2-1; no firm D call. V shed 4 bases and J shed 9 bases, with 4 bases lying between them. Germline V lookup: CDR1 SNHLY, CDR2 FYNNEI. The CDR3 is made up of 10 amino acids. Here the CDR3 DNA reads TGTGCCAGCAGTGTAGGTGAGCAGTTCTTC. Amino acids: CASSVGEQFF. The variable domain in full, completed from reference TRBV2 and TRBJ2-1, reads EPEVTQTPSHQVTQMGQEVILRCVPISNHLYFYWYRQILGQKVEFLVSFYNNEISEKSEIFDDQFSVERPDGSNFTLKIRSTKLEDSAMYFCASSVGEQFFGPGTRLTVL.

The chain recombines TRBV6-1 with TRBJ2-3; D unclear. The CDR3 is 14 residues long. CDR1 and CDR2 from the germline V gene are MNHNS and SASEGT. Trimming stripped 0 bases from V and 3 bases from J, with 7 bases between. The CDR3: CASSEARPTDTQYF. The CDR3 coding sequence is TGTGCCAGCAGTGAAGCGCGCCCGACAGATACGCAGTATTTT.

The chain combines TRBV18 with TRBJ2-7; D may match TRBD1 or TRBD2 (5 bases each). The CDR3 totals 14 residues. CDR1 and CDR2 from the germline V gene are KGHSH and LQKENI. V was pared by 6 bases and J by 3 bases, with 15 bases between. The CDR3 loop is CASSRGRVDYEQYF. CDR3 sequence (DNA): TGTGCCAGCTCCCGGGGCAGGGTGGACTACGAGCAGTACTTC. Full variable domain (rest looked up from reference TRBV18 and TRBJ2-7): NAGVMQNPRHLVRRRGQEARLRCSPMKGHSHVYWYRQLPEEGLKFMVYLQKENIIDESGMPKERFSAEFPKEGPSILRIQQVVRGDSAAYFCASSRGRVDYEQYFGPGTRLTVT.

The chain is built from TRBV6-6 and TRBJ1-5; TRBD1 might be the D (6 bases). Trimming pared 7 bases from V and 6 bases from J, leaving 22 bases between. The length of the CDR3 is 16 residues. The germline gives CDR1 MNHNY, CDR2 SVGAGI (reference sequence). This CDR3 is CASKPFNREGGQPQHF. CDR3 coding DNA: TGTGCCAGCAAGCCCTTTAACAGGGAAGGAGGTCAGCCCCAGCATTTT.

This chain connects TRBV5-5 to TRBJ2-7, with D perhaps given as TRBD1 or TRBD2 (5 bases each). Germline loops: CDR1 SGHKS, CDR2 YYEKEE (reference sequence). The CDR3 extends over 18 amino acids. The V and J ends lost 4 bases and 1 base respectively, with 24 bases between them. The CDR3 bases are TGTGCCAGCAGCAGAAGAACAAGTGGGACGGCAGAATCCTACGAGCAGTACTTC. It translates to CASSRRTSGTAESYEQYF.

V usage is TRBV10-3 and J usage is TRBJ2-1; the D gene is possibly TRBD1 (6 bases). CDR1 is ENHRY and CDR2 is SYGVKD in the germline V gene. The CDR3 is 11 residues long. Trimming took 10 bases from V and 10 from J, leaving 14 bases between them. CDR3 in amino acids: CATRDTREQFF. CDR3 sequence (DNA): TGTGCCACCCGGGACACCCGAGAGCAGTTCTTC.

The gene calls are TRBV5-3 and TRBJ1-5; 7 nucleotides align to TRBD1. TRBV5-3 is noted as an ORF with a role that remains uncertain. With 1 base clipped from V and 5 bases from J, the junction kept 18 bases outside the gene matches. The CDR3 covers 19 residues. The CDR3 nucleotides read TGTGCCAGAAGCTTGCGACCCCTCCGACAGGGCGGGATCGATCAGCCCCAGCATTTT. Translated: CARSLRPLRQGGIDQPQHF.

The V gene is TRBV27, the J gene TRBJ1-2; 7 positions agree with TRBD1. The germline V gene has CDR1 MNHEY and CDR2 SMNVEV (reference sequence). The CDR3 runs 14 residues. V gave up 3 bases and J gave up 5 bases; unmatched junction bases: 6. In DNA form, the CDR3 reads TGTGCCAGCAGTTTTCGGACAGGAGTATATGGCTACACCTTC. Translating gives CASSFRTGVYGYTF.

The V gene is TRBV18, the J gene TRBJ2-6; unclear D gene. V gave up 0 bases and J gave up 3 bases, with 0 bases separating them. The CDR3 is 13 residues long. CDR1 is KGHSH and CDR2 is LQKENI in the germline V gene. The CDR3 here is CASSPPGANVLTF. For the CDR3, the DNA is TGTGCCAGCTCACCACCTGGGGCCAACGTCCTGACTTTC.

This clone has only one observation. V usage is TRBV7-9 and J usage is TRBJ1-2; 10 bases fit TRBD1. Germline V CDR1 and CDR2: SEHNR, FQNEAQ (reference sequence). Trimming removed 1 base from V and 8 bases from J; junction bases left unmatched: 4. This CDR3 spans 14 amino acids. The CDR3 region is CASSLDGQGVGYTF. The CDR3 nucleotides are TGTGCCAGCAGCTTAGACGGACAGGGGGTCGGCTACACCTTC.

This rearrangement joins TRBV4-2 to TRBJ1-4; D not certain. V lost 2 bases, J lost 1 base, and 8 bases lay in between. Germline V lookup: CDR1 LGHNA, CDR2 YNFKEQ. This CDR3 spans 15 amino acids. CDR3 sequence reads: CASSQSARTNEKLFF. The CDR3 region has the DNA TGTGCCAGCAGCCAATCCGCGAGAACTAATGAAAAACTGTTTTTT.